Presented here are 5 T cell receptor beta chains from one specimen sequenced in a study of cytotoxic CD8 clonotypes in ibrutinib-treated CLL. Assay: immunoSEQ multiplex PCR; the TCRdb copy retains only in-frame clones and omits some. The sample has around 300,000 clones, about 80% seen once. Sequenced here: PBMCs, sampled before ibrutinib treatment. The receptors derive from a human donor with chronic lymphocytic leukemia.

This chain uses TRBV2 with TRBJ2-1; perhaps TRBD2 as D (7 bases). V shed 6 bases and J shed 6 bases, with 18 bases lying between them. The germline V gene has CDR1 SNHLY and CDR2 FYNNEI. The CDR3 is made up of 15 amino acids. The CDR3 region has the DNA TGTGCCAGCAGGAGATCGAGCGGGACATCCAATGAGCAGTTCTTC. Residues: CASRRSSGTSNEQFF.

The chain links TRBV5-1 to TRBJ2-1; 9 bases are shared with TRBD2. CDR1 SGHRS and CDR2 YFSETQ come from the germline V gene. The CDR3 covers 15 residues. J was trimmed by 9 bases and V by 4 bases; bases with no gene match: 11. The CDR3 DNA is TGCGCCAGCAGCCTCGAAACCGGACTAGCGTTTGAGCAGTTCTTC. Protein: CASSLETGLAFEQFF.

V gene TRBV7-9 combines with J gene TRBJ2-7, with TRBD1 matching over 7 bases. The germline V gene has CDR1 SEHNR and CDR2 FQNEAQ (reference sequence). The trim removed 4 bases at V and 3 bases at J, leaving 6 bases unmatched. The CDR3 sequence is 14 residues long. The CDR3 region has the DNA TGTGCCAGCAGCTCAAGGGACAGTATCTACGAGCAGTACTTC. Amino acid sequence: CASSSRDSIYEQYF.

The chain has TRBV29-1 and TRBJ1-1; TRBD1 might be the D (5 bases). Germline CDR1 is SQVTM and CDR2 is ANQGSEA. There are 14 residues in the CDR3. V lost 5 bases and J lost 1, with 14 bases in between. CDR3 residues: CSVRGGHQNTEAFF. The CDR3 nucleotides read TGCAGCGTTCGGGGTGGACATCAGAACACTGAAGCTTTCTTT.

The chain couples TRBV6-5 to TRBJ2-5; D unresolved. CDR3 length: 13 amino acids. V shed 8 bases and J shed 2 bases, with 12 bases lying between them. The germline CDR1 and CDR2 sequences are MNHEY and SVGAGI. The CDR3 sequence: CASHRARQETQYF. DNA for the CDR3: TGTGCCAGCCATCGGGCGAGACAAGAGACCCAGTACTTC.